This T cell receptor beta chain stems from a study of shared clonotypes between healthy human individuals. Study background: CD4 naive and memory got three plates each, CD8 naive two, CD8 memory one. General study results and limits: Clonotypes which were not shared had lower generation probabilities than clonotypes that all four donors shared. Memory subsets had estimated richness that was generally smaller than that of naive subsets.

Comments on this clone: Its antigen remains unknown.

CD8 cells classed as naive were CD45RO-negative and positively selected for CCR7, excluding terminally differentiated effector memory CD45RA+ cells. Recent acute infections and vaccinations were absent in the healthy HIV-negative adult donors. The CDR3 totals 12 residues. CDR1 and CDR2 (germline): ENHRY, SYGVKD. With 2 bases clipped from V and 5 bases from J, the junction kept 0 bases outside the gene matches. Clones were read by immunoSEQ multiplex PCR, and TCRdb kept only the in-frame ones, dropping some. The sample has around 600,000 clones; 98% are singletons. The receptor's source is a man between 25 and 39 years old in good health. The sequenced sample consisted of naive CD8+ T cells sorted from blood. The chain recombines TRBV10-3 with TRBJ2-7; 7 bases fit TRBD2. The CDR3 region is CAISERGDEQYF. In DNA, the CDR3 is TGTGCCATCAGTGAGCGGGGGGACGAGCAGTACTTC.